This entry lists 25 T cell receptor beta chains sequenced from one sample in a study of somatic mutations in cytotoxic T cells in rheumatoid arthritis (dated by TCRdb to about 2017). Libraries were made using the immunoSEQ multiplex PCR assay. The table comes from immuneACCESS by way of TCRdb, which keeps in-frame sequences with V and J called. Part of the clones is missing from these tables; in studies checked, under half for an unresolved V gene and the rest for unknown reasons. This sample comprises 15,000 to 20,000 clones, 65% to 80% of them detected only once. Approximately 5% of the sample is in the top ten clones. The sample taken for sequencing was CD8+ T cells sorted from blood. These receptors originate from an adult with rheumatoid arthritis.

This chain uses TRBV27 with TRBJ1-2, with TRBD1 identical over 9 bases. The CDR3 runs to 16 residues. Unmatched junction bases numbered 13, after V lost 5 bases and J lost 6 bases. Germline V gene data show CDR1 as MNHEY and CDR2 as SMNVEV (reference sequence). The CDR3 reads CASSLEPGQGFDGYTF. The CDR3 DNA sequence: TGTGCCAGCAGTCTAGAACCGGGACAGGGCTTCGATGGCTACACCTTC.

In its sample, this clone was seen once. The chain uses TRBV11-2 and TRBJ2-1; D unclear. Trimming took 6 bases from V and 2 from J, leaving 14 bases between them. The germline CDR1 and CDR2 sequences are SGHAT and FQNNGV. The CDR3 is made up of 15 amino acids. The CDR3 DNA is TGTGCCAGCAGTTCGAGTAGGACGGCCTACAATGAGCAGTTCTTC. This gives the protein CASSSSRTAYNEQFF.

Here the CDR3 DNA reads TGTGCCAGCAGCCTGCCCTCCGGGGGGTCCTACAATGAGCAGTTCTTC. This codes for CASSLPSGGSYNEQFF. This chain uses TRBV5-6 with TRBJ2-1, with 7 positions matching TRBD2. This CDR3 contains 16 residues. Germline V gene data show CDR1 as SGHDT and CDR2 as YYEEEE. V shed 4 bases and J 1 base; nucleotides not matched to a gene: 8.

The chain employs TRBV6-4 and TRBJ1-5; TRBD1 matches 8 bases. There are 18 residues in the CDR3. Germline trimming cut 0 bases from V and 0 bases from J; bases unmatched to any gene: 7. CDR1 is MRHNA, CDR2 SNTAGT, per germline. As DNA, the CDR3 is TGTGCCAGCAGTGACTCGACTGACAGGGGATATAGCAATCAGCCCCAGCATTTT. Translated: CASSDSTDRGYSNQPQHF.

Only one count was recorded for this clone. V gene TRBV9 combines with J gene TRBJ1-1; D possibly corresponds to TRBD1 (6 bases). CDR3 length: 13 residues. Germline V lookup: CDR1 SGDLS, CDR2 YYNGEE. V was clipped by 4 bases and J by 8 bases, with 15 bases between them. For the CDR3, the DNA is TGTGCCAGCAGCAGAATCGACAGGCAAGAAGCTTTCTTT. Translation: CASSRIDRQEAFF.

The chain links TRBV25-1 to TRBJ2-7; D remains unclear. V dropped 4 bases and J dropped 4 bases, with 17 bases sitting between them. The CDR3 extends over 15 amino acids. Per germline, CDR1 MGHDK and CDR2 SYGVNS. In DNA form, the CDR3 reads TGTGCCAGCAGTGGCCACCTAACCAGAAGATACGAGCAGTACTTC. Amino acid sequence: CASSGHLTRRYEQYF.

The V and J genes are TRBV18 and TRBJ2-7; D might be TRBD2 (5 bases). Germline lookup yields CDR1 KGHSH and CDR2 LQKENI. The CDR3 spans 14 residues. Trimming pared 3 bases from V and 5 bases from J, leaving 14 bases between. The CDR3 DNA reads as TGTGCCAGCTCACCCGATAACCGGGAAAACGAGCAGTACTTC. Protein: CASSPDNRENEQYF.

This clone was counted once. The rearrangement joins TRBV7-9 to TRBJ1-3; tentative D call: TRBD1 (5 bases). Germline V gives CDR1 SEHNR, CDR2 FQNEAQ (reference sequence). Trimming removed 2 bases from V and 3 bases from J, with 14 bases in between. This CDR3 comprises 16 residues. The chain's CDR3 is CASSLFQGGVGNTIYF. The CDR3 DNA reads TGTGCCAGCAGCTTATTCCAGGGAGGAGTTGGAAACACCATATATTTT.

This clone has only one observation. The gene calls are TRBV7-9 and TRBJ2-1, with 9 positions matching TRBD2. V shed 7 bases and J 7 bases; nucleotides not matched to a gene: 14. CDR3 size: 16 residues. The V gene's germline CDR1 is SEHNR and CDR2 FQNEAQ (reference sequence). CDR3 DNA sequence: TGTGCCAGCACCACGACCGGTTTTCTAGCGGGAAATGAGCAGTTCTTC. Protein sequence: CASTTTGFLAGNEQFF.

This chain links TRBV19 with TRBJ1-4, with D possibly matching TRBD1 (6 bases). CDR1 is LNHDA and CDR2 is SQIVND in the germline V gene (reference sequence). The germline V and J ends were trimmed by 1 base and 8 bases, with 11 bases remaining between them. The CDR3 has 14 residues. The CDR3 loop is CASSIAGAYEKLFF. The DNA of the CDR3 is TGTGCCAGTAGTATAGCAGGGGCTTACGAAAAACTGTTTTTT.

This rearrangement joins TRBV14 to TRBJ2-3, with D possibly being TRBD1 (5 bases). The germline V and J ends were trimmed by 2 bases and 5 bases, with 17 bases remaining between them. The CDR3 extends over 16 amino acids. The germline gives CDR1 SGHDN, CDR2 FVKESK. CDR3 amino acids: CASSQSWAGMVDTQYF. The DNA for the CDR3 is TGTGCCAGCAGCCAAAGTTGGGCAGGGATGGTAGATACGCAGTATTTT.

V is TRBV6-1 and J is TRBJ2-3; D remains unclear. Germline V gene data show CDR1 as MNHNS and CDR2 as SASEGT. The CDR3 covers 13 residues. V gave up 6 bases and J gave up 2 bases, with 9 bases separating them. CDR3 protein: CASSPWVTDTQYF. As DNA, the CDR3 is TGTGCCAGCAGCCCCTGGGTCACAGATACGCAGTATTTT.

The V gene is TRBV5-5, the J gene TRBJ1-2; no reliable D call. Germline CDR1 and CDR2: SGHKS and YYEKEE (reference sequence). V lost 0 bases and J lost 8, with 8 bases in between. The CDR3 is 12 residues long. The CDR3 DNA reads TGTGCCAGCAGCTTGGCCCACCGCGGCTACACCTTC. Its translation: CASSLAHRGYTF. Full variable domain (missing parts from reference TRBV5-5 and TRBJ1-2): DAGVTQSPTHLIKTRGQQVTLRCSPISGHKSVSWYQQVLGQGPQFIFQYYEKEERGRGNFPDRFSARQFPNYSSELNVNALLLGDSALYLCASSLAHRGYTFGSGTRLTVV.

The chain couples TRBV27 to TRBJ2-7; D is possibly TRBD1 (5 bases). The germline V gene has CDR1 MNHEY and CDR2 SMNVEV (reference sequence). The CDR3 runs 14 residues. Trimming pared 8 bases from V and 0 bases from J, leaving 14 bases between. DNA of the CDR3: TGTGCCAGCGGGGAAGGGGCGCACTCCTACGAGCAGTACTTC. Its protein product is CASGEGAHSYEQYF.

V usage is TRBV13 and J usage is TRBJ2-6; a weak D match, TRBD1 (5 bases). CDR1 and CDR2 (germline): PRHDT, FYEKMQ (reference sequence). This CDR3 is built from 17 residues. V was pared by 0 bases and J by 2 bases, with 11 bases between. The CDR3 here is CASSLGQGLAGANVLTF. In DNA, the CDR3 is TGTGCCAGCAGCTTAGGTCAGGGATTGGCTGGGGCCAACGTCCTGACTTTC.

The chain joins TRBV27 to TRBJ2-7; tentatively, D is TRBD1 (6 bases). Trimming cost V 5 bases and J 5 bases, with 10 bases left between them. This CDR3 has 12 residues. The germline V gene encodes CDR1 MNHEY and CDR2 SMNVEV (reference sequence). CDR3 sequence reads: CASSKTGHEQYF. As DNA, the CDR3 is TGTGCCAGCAGTAAGACAGGACACGAGCAGTACTTC.

V and J are TRBV7-6 and TRBJ2-2; 10 nucleotides align to TRBD2. The CDR3 spans 17 residues. CDR1 is SGHVS, CDR2 FNYEAQ, per germline. The V gene end was trimmed by 3 bases and the J gene end by 4 bases; junction bases not matched to a gene: 8. CDR3 bases: TGTGCCAGCAGCTTCCCATCTAGCGGGGGAGGCACCGGGGAGCTGTTTTTT. Protein product: CASSFPSSGGGTGELFF.

The chain is built from TRBV13 and TRBJ2-1, with D tentatively TRBD2 (6 bases). V was cut by 0 bases and J by 4 bases, with 10 bases left in between. Germline CDR1 and CDR2: PRHDT and FYEKMQ (reference sequence). This CDR3 contains 15 residues. In nucleotides, the CDR3 is TGTGCCAGCAGCTTAGGGGGGGGATCATACAATGAGCAGTTCTTC. Translated: CASSLGGGSYNEQFF.

V and J are TRBV10-3 and TRBJ1-5; no definite D call. CDR1 is ENHRY, CDR2 SYGVKD, per germline. V was pared by 3 bases and J by 2 bases, with 11 bases between. This CDR3 has 15 residues. In DNA form, the CDR3 reads TGTGCCATCAGTGAAACGGATCCGGGCAATCAGCCCCAGCATTTT. Its protein product is CAISETDPGNQPQHF.

This clone has a handful of counts. The chain recombines TRBV5-4 with TRBJ1-6; maybe TRBD1 (6 bases). Germline V gene sequence: CDR1 SGHNT, CDR2 YYREEE (reference sequence). V lost 4 bases and J lost 10, with 15 bases in between. The CDR3 has 14 amino acids. CDR3 in amino acids: CASSISQGWSPLHF. The CDR3 DNA sequence: TGTGCCAGCAGCATTTCACAGGGTTGGTCACCCCTCCACTTT.

The chain has TRBV15 and TRBJ1-4; D possibly corresponds to TRBD1 (6 bases). The V gene lost 3 bases and the J gene lost 7 bases, with 15 bases spanning the gap. This CDR3 region has 15 residues. The germline CDR1 and CDR2 sequences are LNHNV and YYDKDF (reference sequence). The CDR3: CATSSRQAYPEKLFF. The CDR3 region has the DNA TGTGCCACCAGCAGTAGACAGGCATATCCTGAAAAACTGTTTTTT.

V usage is TRBV5-6 and J usage is TRBJ1-4; D is unresolved. Looked up from germline, CDR1 is SGHDT and CDR2 is YYEEEE. The V and J ends lost 1 base and 3 bases respectively, with 7 bases between them. The CDR3 has 14 residues. The DNA of the CDR3 is TGTGCCAGCAGCTTGACGTCGTCTAATGAAAAACTGTTTTTT. Protein sequence: CASSLTSSNEKLFF.

In its sample, this clone was seen a few times. CDR3 DNA sequence: TGCAGCGTTGAAGACCCCCTGCGGCAGGGAGGGAATGGCTACACCTTC. Its protein is CSVEDPLRQGGNGYTF. The rearrangement joins TRBV29-1 to TRBJ1-2; tentative D call: TRBD1 (5 bases). Per the germline V gene, CDR1 is SQVTM and CDR2 is ANQGSEA. The CDR3 contains 16 residues. V lost 0 bases to trimming and J lost 6 bases, with 20 bases between them.

This rearrangement joins TRBV30 to TRBJ1-2, with D hard to call. The germline V gene encodes CDR1 GTSNPN and CDR2 SVGIG (reference sequence). Trimming took 0 bases from V and 1 from J, leaving 9 bases between them. The CDR3 runs 14 residues. CDR3 in DNA: TGTGCCTGGAGTGTACCTGCCAGTAACTATGGCTACACCTTC. Residues: CAWSVPASNYGYTF. Looking up the rest from reference TRBV30 and TRBJ1-2 gives the full variable domain: SQTIHQWPATLVQPVGSPLSLECTVEGTSNPNLYWYRQAAGRGLQLLFYSVGIGQISSEVPQNLSASRPQDRQFILSSKKLLLSDSGFYLCAWSVPASNYGYTFGSGTRLTVV.

This chain links TRBV6-5 with TRBJ1-2; D call uncertain. With 2 bases removed from V and 0 bases from J, the gap between germline ends came to 7 bases. CDR3 length: 14 amino acids. Germline V gene data show CDR1 as MNHEY and CDR2 as SVGAGI. In DNA form, the CDR3 reads TGTGCCAGCAGTTACGATGAGGCTAACTATGGCTACACCTTC. It codes for CASSYDEANYGYTF.